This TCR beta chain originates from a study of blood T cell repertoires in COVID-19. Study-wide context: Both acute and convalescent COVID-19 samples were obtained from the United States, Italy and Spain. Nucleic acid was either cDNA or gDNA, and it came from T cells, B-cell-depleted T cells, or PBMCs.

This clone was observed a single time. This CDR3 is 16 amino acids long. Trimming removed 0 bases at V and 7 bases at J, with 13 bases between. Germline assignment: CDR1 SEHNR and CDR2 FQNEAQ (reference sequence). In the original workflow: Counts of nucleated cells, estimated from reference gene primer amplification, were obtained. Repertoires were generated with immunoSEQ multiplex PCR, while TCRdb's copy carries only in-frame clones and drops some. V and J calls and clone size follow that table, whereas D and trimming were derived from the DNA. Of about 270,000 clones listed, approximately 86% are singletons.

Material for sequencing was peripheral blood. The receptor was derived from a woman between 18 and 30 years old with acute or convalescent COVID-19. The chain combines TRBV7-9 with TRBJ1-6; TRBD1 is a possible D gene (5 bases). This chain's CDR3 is CASSLAVGARNSPLHF. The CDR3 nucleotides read TGTGCCAGCAGCTTAGCTGTAGGGGCGAGGAATTCACCCCTCCACTTT.